Following are 32 T cell receptor beta chains from one sample sequenced in a study of T-cell reconstitution after alpha-beta-depleted transplantation in children. During its preparation, the TCRbeta library received unique molecular identifiers. MiXCR, applied by TCRdb to the PCR reads, yields one record per CDR3 protein. The sample shows about 610,000 distinct CDR3 sequences, about 10% of them seen only once. The sequencing here drew on PBMCs from the stem cell graft donor, taken from the stem cell graft. The source is a human donor who donated a stem cell graft to a child with acute myeloid leukemia.

The chain employs TRBV6-5 and TRBJ2-2; D is perhaps TRBD1 or TRBD2 (5 bases each). Trimming shortened V by 2 bases and J by 7 bases, and 11 bases separated the two germline ends. CDR1 is MNHEY, CDR2 SVGAGI, per germline. This CDR3 has 14 amino acids. The CDR3 is CASSYGGPDGELFF. The CDR3, as DNA: TGTGCCAGCAGTTACGGGGGACCAGACGGGGAGCTGTTTTTT.

In its sample, this clonotype was seen a few times. This chain uses TRBV12-3 or TRBV12-4 with TRBJ1-5, with TRBD1 identical over 11 bases. J lost 7 bases, V lost 6 bases, and 11 bases had no gene match. This CDR3 is 16 amino acids long. The CDR3 is CASSRWTGGTGQPQHF. Written as DNA, the CDR3 is TGTGCCAGCAGCCGTTGGACAGGGGGCACGGGACAGCCCCAGCATTTT.

This clonotype has ten or more counts. The V and J genes are TRBV10-3 and TRBJ2-3; D may match TRBD1 or TRBD2 (5 bases each). The CDR3 totals 14 residues. Germline V lookup: CDR1 ENHRY, CDR2 SYGVKD. Trimming took off 8 bases at V and 4 bases at J, with 16 bases between the two ends. In DNA form, the CDR3 reads TGTGCCATCGGGACGGACGTGGGGTCAGATACGCAGTATTTT. Translation gives CAIGTDVGSDTQYF.

The genes are TRBV12-3 or TRBV12-4 and TRBJ2-5; 9 bases agree with TRBD2. The CDR3 length is 17 residues. After removal of 7 bases from V and 4 bases from J, the junction contained 16 bases not matched to a gene. CDR3 region: CASTPRGLAGRVETQYF. The CDR3 region has the DNA TGTGCCAGCACCCCCCGAGGGCTAGCGGGGAGGGTAGAGACCCAGTACTTC.

CDR3 in DNA: TGCGCCAGCAGCTTGGCCGGGGCAAGAGCGCAGTATTTT. Protein product: CASSLAGARAQYF. The chain links TRBV5-1 to TRBJ2-3; D could derive from TRBD1 or TRBD2 (5 bases each). Trimming cost V 0 bases and J 10 bases, with 12 bases left between them. Germline V CDR1 and CDR2: SGHRS, YFSETQ. The CDR3 totals 13 residues.

The chain carries TRBV2 and TRBJ1-1; 7 bases line up with TRBD1. Germline CDR1 is SNHLY and CDR2 is FYNNEI. J gave up 4 bases and V 6 bases, and 11 bases lay outside the gene matches. The CDR3 is 15 amino acids. The CDR3 DNA is TGTGCCAGCAGGGAATACAGGGGAGGAGGCACTGAAGCTTTCTTT. Protein product: CASREYRGGGTEAFF. Full variable domain (outside the CDR3, taken from reference TRBV2 and TRBJ1-1): EPEVTQTPSHQVTQMGQEVILRCVPISNHLYFYWYRQILGQKVEFLVSFYNNEISEKSEIFDDQFSVERPDGSNFTLKIRSTKLEDSAMYFCASREYRGGGTEAFFGQGTRLTVV.

Details on this clonotype: Compared with germline, one end of the junction differs, possibly owing to a read error. This chain connects TRBV6-5 to TRBJ1-5, with D unresolved. The CDR3 length is 12 residues. Germline V gene lookup returns CDR1 MNHEY and CDR2 SVGAGI. Here the CDR3 DNA reads TGTGCCAGCAGGGTAGGCAATCAGCCCCAGCGTTTT. Protein: CASRVGNQPQRF.

This clonotype was seen a handful of times. The CDR3, as DNA: TGTGCCAGCAGTAGGCCGGGACAGGGATTTTATGGCTACACCTTC. This encodes CASSRPGQGFYGYTF. The genes are TRBV6-5 and TRBJ1-2; 9 nucleotides align to TRBD1. Germline V gene data show CDR1 as MNHEY and CDR2 as SVGAGI. Trimming took 5 bases from V and 5 from J; bases not matched to a gene: 9. The CDR3 has 15 residues.

Worth noting for this clonotype: The junction departs from the called germline gene at one end, perhaps through a read error. The chain carries TRBV7-7 and TRBJ2-2; TRBD2 agrees at 12 bases. The germline V gene encodes CDR1 SSHAT and CDR2 FNYEAQ (reference sequence). CDR3 length: 14 amino acids. The CDR3 DNA sequence: TGTGCTAGCAGGACTAGCGGGAATGACGGGGAGCTGTTTTTT. Encoded protein: CASRTSGNDGELFF. Full variable domain (missing parts from reference TRBV7-7 and TRBJ2-2): GAGVSQSPRYKVTKRGQDVTLRCDPISSHATLYWYQQALGQGPEFLTYFNYEAQPDKSGLPSDRFSAERPEGSISTLTIQRTEQRDSAMYRCASRTSGNDGELFFGEGSRLTVL.

This clonotype was detected ten times or more. The chain joins TRBV20-1 to TRBJ2-7, with 10 bases fitting TRBD2. The CDR3 has 14 amino acids. Germline CDR1 reads DFQATT; CDR2 reads SNEGSKA (reference sequence). V was pared by 2 bases and J by 2 bases, with 3 bases of the junction left unmatched. The CDR3 loop reads CSARKAGGPYEQYF. The CDR3 nucleotides are TGCAGTGCTAGAAAAGCGGGAGGGCCCTACGAGCAGTACTTC.

This clonotype was observed many times. The chain is built from TRBV2 and TRBJ2-7, with 7 nucleotides matching TRBD2. The germline V gene encodes CDR1 SNHLY and CDR2 FYNNEI. The CDR3 is 15 amino acids. V dropped 5 bases and J dropped 2; count of bases not matched to a gene: 9. CDR3 amino acids: CASSFVGLEPYEQYF. CDR3 nucleotides: TGTGCCAGCAGTTTCGTCGGACTAGAGCCCTACGAGCAGTACTTC.

The sample holds many counts of this clonotype. The genes are TRBV12-3 or TRBV12-4 and TRBJ1-6, with a possible D match to TRBD1 (5 bases). CDR3 size: 18 residues. Trimming took 4 bases from V and 0 from J, leaving 16 bases between them. The CDR3 protein is CASSSPSLQGSYNSPLHF. DNA for the CDR3: TGTGCCAGCAGTTCGCCGTCCCTGCAGGGCTCCTATAATTCACCCCTCCACTTT.

In this sample, this clonotype turned up a few times. The chain carries TRBV20-1 and TRBJ1-1; D call uncertain. Germline CDR1 DFQATT, CDR2 SNEGSKA (reference sequence). V lost 1 base to trimming and J lost 0 bases, with 3 bases between them. The CDR3 runs to 12 residues. CDR3 residues: CSARVLNTEAFF. CDR3 coding DNA: TGCAGTGCTAGAGTGCTGAACACTGAAGCTTTCTTT.

Of note for this clonotype: Germline and junction disagree at one end, which may indicate a read error. The chain recombines TRBV12-3 or TRBV12-4 with TRBJ2-5, with 9 bases aligning to TRBD2. This CDR3 is 15 amino acids long. CDR3 coding DNA: TGTGCCAGCAGAAAACAGCGGGAGGTCCAAGAGACCCAGTACTTT. Its protein product is CASRKQREVQETQYF.

This chain uses TRBV5-5 with TRBJ1-1; perhaps TRBD1 as D (5 bases). CDR1 is SGHKS and CDR2 is YYEKEE in the germline V gene (reference sequence). The CDR3 contains 13 residues. With 3 bases removed from V and 3 bases from J, the gap between germline ends came to 9 bases. The CDR3 DNA follows: TGTGCCAGCAGCTGGGACCTCGACACTGAAGCTTTCTTT. Protein sequence: CASSWDLDTEAFF.

This clonotype was seen repeatedly, ten times or more. V gene TRBV27 combines with J gene TRBJ2-3; 8 bases are a match to TRBD1. The germline CDR1 and CDR2 sequences are MNHEY and SMNVEV (reference sequence). Trimming cost V 5 bases and J 2 bases; bases outside gene matches: 6. This CDR3 is 15 amino acids long. CDR3 residues: CASSIRTGLTDTQYF. The DNA of the CDR3 is TGTGCCAGCAGTATCCGGACAGGGCTCACAGATACGCAGTATTTT.

With regard to this clonotype: This sequence may be a read error, since a much larger clone differs from it by one base. Given the absence of the conserved phenylalanine or tryptophan at the CDR3 end, a read error is likely. V gene TRBV10-3 combines with J gene TRBJ2-7; perhaps TRBD1 as D (5 bases). Germline CDR1 reads ENHRY; CDR2 reads SYGVKD. The V end was cut by 3 bases, the J end by 9 bases, with 18 bases between. This CDR3 has 14 residues. The CDR3 reads CAISESGILRAQYL. CDR3 DNA sequence: TGTGCCATCAGTGAATCAGGGATTTTACGAGCGCAGTACCTC.

This clonotype was observed a handful of times. The V and J genes are TRBV10-2 and TRBJ1-4; D is ambiguous. CDR3 length equals 14 residues. Germline assignment: CDR1 WSHSY and CDR2 SAAADI. Trimming left V 6 bases short and J 0 bases short, with 8 bases between. The CDR3 loop is CASRPSTTNEKLFF. The CDR3 nucleotides are TGCGCCAGCAGGCCCAGTACAACTAATGAAAAACTGTTTTTT.

At least ten counts were recorded for this clonotype. This sequence joins TRBV20-1 and TRBJ1-1; D remains ambiguous. V was shortened by 3 bases and J by 1 base, with 9 bases between the two germline ends. From germline, CDR1 is DFQATT and CDR2 SNEGSKA (reference sequence). The CDR3 covers 13 residues. Written as DNA, the CDR3 is TGCAGTGCTAGGAGACGGTCGAACACTGAAGCTTTCTTT. Protein: CSARRRSNTEAFF.

This clonotype was observed a few times. The genes are TRBV12-3 or TRBV12-4 and TRBJ1-5, with TRBD1 matching 7 bases. V was clipped by 7 bases and J by 16 bases; unmatched bases: 10. The length of the CDR3 is 11 residues. This CDR3 reads CASTQDRETHF. For the CDR3, the DNA is TGTGCCAGCACTCAAGACAGGGAAACTCATTTT.

Many counts were recorded for this clonotype. The J gene is TRBJ1-4, the V gene TRBV12-3 or TRBV12-4; perhaps TRBD1 as D (5 bases). CDR3 length: 15 residues. V was trimmed by 3 bases and J by 4 bases, leaving 12 bases between them. The CDR3, as DNA: TGTGCCAGCAGTTTGGGGGGTATCGGTAATGAAAAACTGTTTTTT. Its translation: CASSLGGIGNEKLFF.

The chain is built from TRBV12-3 or TRBV12-4 and TRBJ2-5; 8 bases fit TRBD2. V was pared by 7 bases and J by 4 bases, with 8 bases of the junction left unmatched. CDR3 size: 14 residues. CDR3 loop: CASTASGRRETQYF. In nucleotides, the CDR3 is TGTGCCAGCACCGCCAGCGGGAGAAGAGAGACCCAGTACTTC.

Comments on this clonotype: Germline is not matched at one junction end, which may reflect a read error. The J gene is TRBJ2-2, the V gene TRBV5-6; TRBD2 agrees at 11 bases. The CDR3 extends over 16 amino acids. The V gene's germline CDR1 is SGHDT and CDR2 YYEEEE. Here the CDR3 reads CGSKIAGGPNTGELFF. Written as DNA, the CDR3 is TGTGGCAGCAAAATAGCGGGAGGGCCCAACACCGGGGAGCTGTTTTTT.

This clonotype was recorded many times. CDR3 in DNA: TGTGCCAGCAGCTTAGACACCTTGGGAACCGGGGAGCTGTTTTTT. Translating it yields CASSLDTLGTGELFF. The chain uses TRBV5-5 and TRBJ2-2; D gene ambiguous. Between the trimmed V and J ends, which lost 2 bases and 5 bases, there was a span of 13 bases. CDR3 length equals 15 residues. Germline-derived CDR1 and CDR2 are SGHKS and YYEKEE (reference sequence). The full variable domain, rest sourced from reference TRBV5-5 and TRBJ2-2, is DAGVTQSPTHLIKTRGQQVTLRCSPISGHKSVSWYQQVLGQGPQFIFQYYEKEERGRGNFPDRFSARQFPNYSSELNVNALLLGDSALYLCASSLDTLGTGELFFGEGSRLTVL.

The chain carries TRBV27 and TRBJ1-5; D ambiguous. The CDR3 extends over 15 amino acids. Germline loops: CDR1 MNHEY, CDR2 SMNVEV (reference sequence). The ends were cut back, 5 bases at V and 2 bases at J, with 13 bases in the middle. CDR3 DNA: TGTGCCAGCAGTCGCGACACGAGGGGCAATCAGCCCCAGCATTTT. Protein sequence: CASSRDTRGNQPQHF.

This clonotype was detected ten times or more. In DNA, the CDR3 is TGTGCCAGCAGCTTAGAGGGGGCGCGGTCTGGGGCCAACGTCCTGACTTTC. This translates into CASSLEGARSGANVLTF. V gene TRBV7-9 combines with J gene TRBJ2-6; 7 bases fit TRBD1. Germline values: CDR1 SEHNR, CDR2 FQNEAQ (reference sequence). Trimming at V came to 1 base and at J to 1 base, leaving 4 bases not matched to a gene. This CDR3 has 17 residues.

This clonotype was counted only a few times. The rearrangement joins TRBV20-1 to TRBJ2-7; the match to TRBD2 covers 9 bases. V trimming: 6 bases; J trimming: 5 bases; junction bases outside the gene matches: 2. CDR3 length equals 11 residues. Looked up from germline, CDR1 is DFQATT and CDR2 is SNEGSKA (reference sequence). Written as DNA, the CDR3 is TGCAGTGCCCGACTAGCGGACGAGCAGTACTTC. It encodes CSARLADEQYF.

This clonotype was counted only a few times. V is TRBV28 and J is TRBJ1-2, with D possibly being TRBD1 (6 bases). Per the germline V gene, CDR1 is MDHEN and CDR2 is SYDVKM. The CDR3 spans 13 residues. V dropped 10 bases and J dropped 3 bases, with 15 bases sitting between them. CDR3 nucleotides: TGTGCCATCGGGACATTAGGTGACTATGGCTACACCTTC. Its translation: CAIGTLGDYGYTF.

This clonotype was detected many times. CDR3 amino acids: CASTIPGAYYNEQFF. CDR3 coding DNA: TGCGCCAGCACTATCCCCGGAGCCTACTACAATGAGCAGTTCTTC. The chain carries TRBV5-1 and TRBJ2-1; D is uncertain. CDR3 length: 15 amino acids. Trimming removed 6 bases at V and 3 bases at J, with 16 bases between. Germline loops: CDR1 SGHRS, CDR2 YFSETQ. The whole variable domain, filled in from reference TRBV5-1 and TRBJ2-1, reads KAGVTQTPRYLIKTRGQQVTLSCSPISGHRSVSWYQQTPGQGLQFLFEYFSETQRNKGNFPGRFSGRQFSNSRSEMNVSTLELGDSALYLCASTIPGAYYNEQFFGPGTRLTVL.

This clonotype was recorded many times. This chain uses TRBV29-1 with TRBJ2-5; perhaps TRBD2 as D (5 bases). Germline CDR1 is SQVTM and CDR2 is ANQGSEA. The length of the CDR3 is 13 residues. With 6 bases removed from V and 0 bases from J, the gap between germline ends came to 11 bases. CDR3 DNA: TGCAGCGTACCAGGACTCTACCAAGAGACCCAGTACTTC. Residues: CSVPGLYQETQYF.

Concerning this clonotype: The junction departs from the called germline gene at one end, perhaps through a read error. This sequence joins TRBV2 and TRBJ2-1; 7 nucleotides agree with TRBD2. Germline CDR1 and CDR2: SNHLY and FYNNEI. This CDR3 region has 13 residues. In nucleotides, the CDR3 is TGTGCCAGCAGCCAAGAAGGGAGGGACTACCGGCGGTTC. This codes for CASSQEGRDYRRF.

The chain has TRBV6-1 and TRBJ2-7, with TRBD2 as a possible D gene (6 bases). The germline V gene has CDR1 MNHNS and CDR2 SASEGT. V gave up 7 bases and J gave up 2 bases, with 18 bases separating them. There are 15 residues in the CDR3. The DNA for the CDR3 is TGTGCCAGCACTCGTCGGGGGTTAGTGACCTACGAGCAGTACTTC. Translation: CASTRRGLVTYEQYF.